These 22 T cell receptor beta chains share one sample of origin, sequenced in a study of blood T cell repertoires in COVID-19. Libraries were prepared by immunoSEQ multiplex PCR; TCRdb keeps only in-frame clonotypes and omits some of them. This table has 150,000 or so clones, approximately 90% appearing once. Sequencing was carried out using PBMCs or T cells enriched from blood (not recorded which). The receptor set was obtained from a woman between 40 and 55 years old who had been exposed to COVID-19.

The chain recombines TRBV29-1 with TRBJ1-1; D possibly corresponds to TRBD1 (6 bases). The CDR3 is 12 amino acids. Germline V gene sequence: CDR1 SQVTM, CDR2 ANQGSEA. V was shortened by 7 bases and J by 4 bases, with 13 bases between the two germline ends. The CDR3 region has the DNA TGCAGCGGTCAGGGGTTGGGCACTGAAGCTTTCTTT. This gives the protein CSGQGLGTEAFF.

The chain is built from TRBV11-2 and TRBJ1-5; D call uncertain. V was pared by 1 base and J by 0 bases, with 7 bases between. The germline CDR1 and CDR2 sequences are SGHAT and FQNNGV. CDR3 length equals 15 residues. For the CDR3, the DNA is TGTGCCAGCAGCTTAGCAGGTTATAGCAATCAGCCCCAGCATTTT. Residues: CASSLAGYSNQPQHF.

The chain is built from TRBV5-6 and TRBJ2-5; 7 nucleotides match TRBD1. Germline V lookup: CDR1 SGHDT, CDR2 YYEEEE. This CDR3 has 13 amino acids. Trimming cost V 4 bases and J 3 bases; bases outside gene matches: 3. CDR3 DNA: TGTGCCAGCAGCAAGGGGACAGAAGAGACCCAGTACTTC. Residues: CASSKGTEETQYF.

V gene TRBV28 combines with J gene TRBJ2-7, with 10 bases identical to TRBD2. CDR3 size: 16 residues. Germline V gene sequence: CDR1 MDHEN, CDR2 SYDVKM. The V and J ends lost 5 bases and 2 bases, in that order; junction bases with no gene match: 9. DNA for the CDR3: TGTGCCAGCAGTCAGGCCTTTAGCGGGAGGACCTACGAGCAGTACTTC. Protein sequence: CASSQAFSGRTYEQYF.

This clone was detected once. CDR3 protein: CASTTRGGVEKLFF. The CDR3 DNA reads as TGTGCCAGTACGACCAGGGGAGGGGTTGAAAAACTGTTTTTT. The V call is TRBV19, the J call TRBJ1-4; tentatively, D is TRBD1 (6 bases). Germline V gene sequence: CDR1 LNHDA, CDR2 SQIVND (reference sequence). Deletions cut 7 bases from V and 7 bases from J, with 16 bases between. The length of the CDR3 is 14 residues.

This clone has ten or more counts. V is TRBV7-8 and J is TRBJ1-2; D not resolved. V lost 2 bases and J lost 1, with 8 bases in between. Germline lookup yields CDR1 SGHVS and CDR2 FQNEAQ. The CDR3 spans 14 residues. The CDR3: CASSLRESNYGYTF. In nucleotides, the CDR3 is TGTGCCAGCAGCTTACGGGAGAGTAACTATGGCTACACCTTC.

This rearrangement joins TRBV9 to TRBJ1-4; TRBD1 might be the D (5 bases). The ends were cut back, 4 bases at V and 7 bases at J, with 17 bases in the middle. Germline V gives CDR1 SGDLS, CDR2 YYNGEE. CDR3 length: 15 amino acids. CDR3 amino acids: CASSPGHDGSEKLFF. CDR3 sequence (DNA): TGTGCCAGCAGCCCCGGACACGACGGGAGTGAAAAACTGTTTTTT.

This rearrangement joins TRBV3-1 (or the pseudogene TRBV3-2) to TRBJ2-1; 12 bases fit TRBD2. Per the germline V gene, CDR1 is LGHDT and CDR2 is YNNKEL (reference sequence). V lost 0 bases to trimming and J lost 8 bases; unmatched junction nucleotides: 5. The length of the CDR3 is 16 residues. The CDR3 region is CASSQDPLAGGDEQFF. The CDR3 DNA is TGTGCCAGCAGCCAAGATCCACTAGCGGGGGGAGATGAGCAGTTCTTC.

Only one count was recorded for this clone. The V and J genes are TRBV4-3 and TRBJ2-1; 10 bases map to TRBD2. The CDR3 totals 17 residues. Germline V gives CDR1 LGHNA, CDR2 YSLEER. V trimming: 0 bases; J trimming: 5 bases; junction bases outside the gene matches: 7. The CDR3 DNA sequence: TGCGCCAGCAGCCAAGATCTTCCTAGCGGGAGTGACAATGAGCAGTTCTTC. This sequence encodes CASSQDLPSGSDNEQFF.

CDR3 sequence: CASSIAWGQGVQPQHF. The CDR3 DNA is TGTGCCAGTAGTATAGCGTGGGGGCAGGGGGTACAGCCCCAGCATTTT. The J gene is TRBJ1-5, the V gene TRBV19; the match to TRBD1 covers 7 bases. The ends lost 1 base at V and 7 bases at J; junction bases unmatched: 10. This CDR3 contains 16 residues. Germline CDR1 reads LNHDA; CDR2 reads SQIVND (reference sequence).

The J gene is TRBJ1-6, the V gene TRBV28; possible D gene TRBD1, 6 bases. The CDR3 totals 17 residues. CDR1 MDHEN and CDR2 SYDVKM come from the germline V gene. Trimming shortened V by 4 bases and J by 8 bases, and 21 bases separated the two germline ends. CDR3 in DNA: TGTGCCAGCAGTTCCGACTCCGTCAGGGGTGGGGATTCACCCCTCCACTTT. Its translation: CASSSDSVRGGDSPLHF.

This rearrangement joins TRBV5-1 to TRBJ2-2, with 8 bases fitting TRBD1. The CDR3 consists of 18 residues. Germline CDR1 reads SGHRS; CDR2 reads YFSETQ. The V and J ends lost 1 base and 3 bases, in that order; junction bases with no gene match: 11. This CDR3 reads CASSLRARGPSDTGELFF. The CDR3 DNA follows: TGCGCCAGCAGCTTGAGGGCCAGGGGGCCATCGGACACCGGGGAGCTGTTTTTT.

CDR3 residues: CASSLGPGNPHEQYF. For the CDR3, the DNA is TGTGCCAGCAGTTTAGGGCCAGGGAATCCCCACGAGCAGTACTTC. This sequence joins TRBV28 and TRBJ2-7, with D perhaps TRBD1 (5 bases). V was shortened by 2 bases and J by 5 bases, with 16 bases between the two germline ends. This CDR3 has 15 amino acids. CDR1 MDHEN and CDR2 SYDVKM come from the germline V gene.

The chain uses TRBV28 and TRBJ2-7, with 8 bases matching TRBD1. Germline V gene sequence: CDR1 MDHEN, CDR2 SYDVKM. V gave up 7 bases and J gave up 4 bases; unmatched junction bases: 15. CDR3 length: 16 residues. The CDR3 DNA is TGTGCCAGCACCAATCAACTGAGGACAGGGTCTTACGAGCAGTACTTC. As protein: CASTNQLRTGSYEQYF.

This sequence joins TRBV27 and TRBJ1-2, with 7 bases aligning to TRBD1. The CDR3 has 13 residues. V lost 6 bases, J lost 4 bases, and 5 bases stayed unmatched. Germline CDR1 MNHEY, CDR2 SMNVEV (reference sequence). This CDR3 is CASRKGGIYGYTF. In nucleotides, the CDR3 is TGTGCCAGCAGAAAAGGGGGCATCTATGGCTACACCTTC.

This sequence joins TRBV27 and TRBJ2-1; 10 bases line up with TRBD1. The V gene end was trimmed by 3 bases and the J gene end by 4 bases; junction bases not matched to a gene: 3. The germline V gene encodes CDR1 MNHEY and CDR2 SMNVEV (reference sequence). The CDR3 totals 15 residues. The CDR3 region is CASSFAGQGYNEQFF. The CDR3 nucleotides read TGTGCCAGCAGTTTCGCGGGACAGGGGTACAATGAGCAGTTCTTC.

This sequence joins TRBV2 and TRBJ2-7; TRBD2 aligns across 9 bases. The CDR3 has 15 residues. Trimming cost V 3 bases and J 3 bases; bases outside gene matches: 6. Per the germline V gene, CDR1 is SNHLY and CDR2 is FYNNEI. CDR3 nucleotide sequence: TGTGCCAGCAGTGAGGAGGTAGCGGGAGACTACGAGCAGTACTTC. Its protein product is CASSEEVAGDYEQYF.

The gene calls are TRBV5-6 and TRBJ2-2, with a possible D match to TRBD1 (5 bases). The length of the CDR3 is 14 residues. CDR1 is SGHDT and CDR2 is YYEEEE in the germline V gene. Trimming removed 2 bases from V and 7 bases from J, with 12 bases in between. The CDR3 sequence is CASSLGGAVGELFF. CDR3 in DNA: TGTGCCAGCAGCTTAGGTGGGGCTGTCGGGGAGCTGTTTTTT.

The table lists this clone with a count of one. The chain links TRBV4-1 to TRBJ2-7, with 16 nucleotides matching TRBD2. The CDR3 length is 16 residues. The V gene's germline CDR1 is MGHRA and CDR2 YSYEKL. After removal of 3 bases from V and 3 bases from J, the junction contained 2 bases not matched to a gene. CDR3 DNA sequence: TGCGCCAGCAGCCATGGGACTAGCGGGGGGGTCTACGAGCAGTACTTC. Translation: CASSHGTSGGVYEQYF.

The chain links TRBV10-1 to TRBJ2-7; tentatively, D is TRBD1 (6 bases). The V end was cut by 5 bases, the J end by 2 bases, with 10 bases between. Looked up from germline, CDR1 is WNHNN and CDR2 is SYGVQD (reference sequence). This CDR3 has 13 residues. CDR3 in DNA: TGCGCCAGCAGTCCCGGACAGACCTACGAGCAGTACTTC. Its translation: CASSPGQTYEQYF.

V usage is TRBV6-5 and J usage is TRBJ2-3, with 7 nucleotides matching TRBD1. The CDR3 extends over 15 amino acids. V was clipped by 3 bases and J by 0 bases; unmatched bases: 3. CDR1 is MNHEY, CDR2 SVGAGI, per germline. The CDR3 protein is CASSYTGVSTDTQYF. The CDR3 coding sequence is TGTGCCAGCAGTTATACAGGGGTTAGCACAGATACGCAGTATTTT.

J is TRBJ1-1 and V is TRBV5-1; TRBD1 matches 8 bases. Germline values: CDR1 SGHRS, CDR2 YFSETQ. The J segment lost 6 bases and the V segment lost 3 bases, leaving 7 bases of the junction unmatched. There are 14 residues in the CDR3. The CDR3 sequence is CASSSTTGGAEAFF. CDR3 nucleotides: TGCGCCAGCAGCTCGACTACAGGGGGGGCTGAAGCTTTCTTT.